The rows below give T cell receptor beta chains drawn from one sample of a study of blood T cells in healthy people across ages. TCRdb re-called the 5' RACE reads with MiXCR, one entry per CDR3 protein. The data hold about a million distinct CDR3 sequences, with around two fifths observed a single time. The source material was blood. Receptors were obtained from a man younger than 35 in good health. Each CDR3 is given with its conserved first and last residue. Fields, in order: V gene, D gene, J gene, clone size, CDR3 protein, CDR3 DNA. The D gene is left open where the match is weak. Some rows have no size entry. The others give once, few or many, or a class for an expanded clone.

TRBV20-1	NA	TRBJ2-1	NA	CSASPKRGDEQFF	TGCAGTGCTAGTCCTAAAAGGGGTGATGAGCAGTTCTTC
TRBV6-5	NA	TRBJ2-7	NA	CASQRKEGRYEQYF	TGTGCCAGCCAGAGAAAAGAGGGGAGGTACGAGCAGTACTTC
TRBV7-2	NA	TRBJ1-1	NA	CASSLDFGQQKAFF	TGTGCCAGCAGCCTAGACTTTGGACAGCAAAAAGCTTTCTTT
TRBV12-3/TRBV12-4	TRBD1	TRBJ1-1	NA	CASSPGTGVSLTGAFF	TGTGCCAGCAGTCCCGGGACAGGGGTTTCCCTCACTGGAGCTTTCTTT
TRBV11-2	NA	TRBJ1-5	NA	CASSLVSGINQPQHF	TGTGCCAGCAGCTTAGTTTCAGGGATCAATCAGCCCCAGCATTTT
TRBV7-3	TRBD2	TRBJ2-1	NA	CASSFWAGGPFNEQFF	TGTGCCAGCAGCTTCTGGGCGGGGGGGCCTTTCAATGAGCAGTTCTTC
TRBV7-2	TRBD1	TRBJ1-2	few	CASSLTGFDGYTF	TGTGCCAGCAGCCTGACAGGGTTTGATGGCTACACCTTC
TRBV27	TRBD1	TRBJ1-2	NA	CASSFDRGQEGYTF	TGTGCCAGCAGTTTCGACAGGGGGCAGGAAGGCTACACCTTC
TRBV29-1	NA	TRBJ1-2	many	CSAHSGGSYGYTF	TGCAGCGCTCACTCCGGTGGTAGCTATGGCTACACCTTC
TRBV29-1	TRBD1	TRBJ1-4	NA	CSVTDRAPNEKLFF	TGCAGCGTTACGGACAGGGCCCCTAATGAAAAACTGTTTTTT
TRBV4-3	NA	TRBJ1-1	few	CASSQDLTGFGTEAFF	TGCGCCAGCAGCCAAGATCTAACGGGTTTTGGCACTGAAGCTTTCTTT
TRBV6-5	TRBD1	TRBJ1-2	NA	CASSYLQGARNYGYTF	TGTGCCAGCAGTTACTTACAGGGGGCGCGAAACTATGGCTACACCTTC
TRBV10-3	NA	TRBJ2-3	NA	CAIGSRGGETGTQYF	TGTGCCATCGGGAGCAGGGGAGGAGAGACAGGTACGCAGTATTTT
TRBV7-9	NA	TRBJ1-4	few	CASSLNGGPINEKLFF	TGTGCCAGCAGCTTAAATGGGGGCCCGATTAATGAAAAACTGTTTTTT